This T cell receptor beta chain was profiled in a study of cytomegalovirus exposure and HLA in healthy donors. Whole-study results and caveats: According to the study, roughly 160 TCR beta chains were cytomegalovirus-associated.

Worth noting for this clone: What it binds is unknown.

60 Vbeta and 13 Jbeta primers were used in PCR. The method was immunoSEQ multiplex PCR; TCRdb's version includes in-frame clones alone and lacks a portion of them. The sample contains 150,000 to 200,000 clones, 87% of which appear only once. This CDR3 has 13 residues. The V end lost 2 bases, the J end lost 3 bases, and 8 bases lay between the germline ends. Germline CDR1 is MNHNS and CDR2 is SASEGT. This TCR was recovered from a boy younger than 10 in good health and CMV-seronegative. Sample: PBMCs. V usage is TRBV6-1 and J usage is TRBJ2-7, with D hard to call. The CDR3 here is CASSEPPRYEQYF. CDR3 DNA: TGTGCCAGCAGTGAACCTCCCCGCTACGAGCAGTACTTC.